A selection of T cell receptor beta chains follows, all from one sample in a study of T cell repertoires in cytomegalovirus infection. Their antigen targets remain unknown. TCRdb recomputed calls from the reads with MiXCR, one row per CDR3 protein. Among tens of thousands of distinct CDR3 sequences listed, around 30% were seen once. The source material was PBMCs, sequenced either directly or after in vitro stimulation (not recorded which). These receptors originate from a human donor in good health (CMV status not recorded). Some clones in this sample may be carry-over from other donors' samples. Each CDR3 is given with its conserved first and last residue. Each record gives: CDR3 length, clone size, V gene, J gene, D gene, CDR3 protein, CDR3 DNA. The D gene is left open where the match is weak. Size tells how often a clone was seen (once, few, many) or the class of an expanded clone, and some rows leave it out.

14	.	TRBV28	TRBJ2-2	TRBD2	CASSPRGGPGELFF	TGTGCCAGCAGTCCGCGGGGGGGCCCCGGGGAGCTGTTTTTT
19	.	TRBV28	TRBJ2-1	TRBD2	CASSLLAGRRSSSYNEQFF	TGTGCCAGCAGTCTTTTAGCGGGGAGACGATCAAGCTCCTACAATGAGCAGTTCTTC
12	.	TRBV6-1	TRBJ1-2	.	CASSRGVDGYTF	TGTGCCAGCAGCCGTGGGGTGGATGGCTACACCTTC
17	.	TRBV7-2	TRBJ1-1	.	CASSFELRGRVGTEAFF	TGTGCCAGCAGCTTTGAGTTAAGGGGCAGGGTCGGGACTGAAGCTTTCTTT
12	.	TRBV2	TRBJ1-2	.	CASSEFRSGYTF	TGTGCCAGCAGTGAATTTAGGAGTGGCTACACCTTC
14	few	TRBV10-2	TRBJ1-2	.	CASSSDGNNYGYTF	TGCGCCAGCAGTTCTGACGGAAACAACTATGGCTACACCTTC
16	.	TRBV9	TRBJ2-4	.	CASSSGEAGRRGIQYF	TGTGCCAGCAGCTCAGGAGAGGCGGGACGGAGGGGCATTCAGTACTTC
14	.	TRBV28	TRBJ2-1	.	CASSFWGSYNEQFF	TGTGCCAGCAGTTTTTGGGGATCCTACAATGAGCAGTTCTTC
12	.	TRBV7-2	TRBJ2-3	.	CASSLRTDTQYF	TGTGCCAGCAGCTTAAGGACAGATACGCAGTATTTT
17	many	TRBV7-8	TRBJ2-3	TRBD2	CASSPYLGGGATDTQYF	TGTGCCAGCAGCCCGTATCTGGGCGGGGGGGCGACAGATACGCAGTATTTT